Below, 2 T cell receptor beta chains from the same sample are listed, as sequenced in a study of cytomegalovirus exposure and HLA in healthy donors. The PCR ran on 60 Vbeta and 13 Jbeta primers. Profiled with immunoSEQ multiplex PCR; TCRdb holds only in-frame clones, not every one. The sample shows about 100,000 clones, about 80% of them seen only once. Sequenced material: PBMCs. These TCRs come from a man aged 40-55 years in good health and CMV-seronegative.

The rearrangement joins TRBV7-6 to TRBJ1-4; 9 bases match TRBD1. This CDR3 is 15 amino acids long. Trimming removed 5 bases from V and 7 bases from J; junction bases left unmatched: 8. Germline CDR1 reads SGHVS; CDR2 reads FNYEAQ. In DNA form, the CDR3 reads TGTGCCAGCAGCCCCTGGACAGGGGAAGTTGAAAAACTGTTTTTT. This translates into CASSPWTGEVEKLFF.

The chain employs TRBV7-2 and TRBJ2-3; possible D gene TRBD2, 6 bases. Germline V gives CDR1 SGHTA, CDR2 FQGNSA. This CDR3 is built from 14 residues. V was pared by 8 bases and J by 5 bases, with 17 bases between. The CDR3 is CASGGSLSLDTQYF. The CDR3 nucleotides are TGTGCCAGCGGGGGGAGTCTCTCATTAGATACGCAGTATTTT.